This is a list of T cell receptor beta chains from one sample in a study of T cell changes during pregnancy in multiple sclerosis. Profiled with immunoSEQ multiplex PCR; TCRdb holds only in-frame clones, not every one. The data contain tens of thousands of clones, approximately 91% of them singletons. What was sequenced was PBMCs (not recorded whether the cells were cultured). These receptors came from a female donor with multiple sclerosis, enrolled in a pregnancy study. Both conserved end residues are part of each CDR3. A D gene is named only where the DNA matches it firmly. Size tells how often a clone was seen (once, few, many) or the class of an expanded clone, and some rows leave it out.

clone size: .
D gene: .
J gene: TRBJ2-2
V gene: TRBV19
CDR3 protein: CASNPGGHTGELFF
CDR3 DNA: TGTGCCAGTAACCCTGGCGGGCACACCGGGGAGCTGTTTTTT

clone size: once
D gene: .
J gene: TRBJ2-2
V gene: TRBV6-5
CDR3 protein: CASSPYRSTGELFF
CDR3 DNA: TGTGCCAGCAGCCCGTACCGGAGCACCGGGGAGCTGTTTTTT

clone size: .
D gene: .
J gene: TRBJ2-3
V gene: TRBV18
CDR3 protein: CASSPEGVGDTQYF
CDR3 DNA: TGTGCCAGCTCACCGGAAGGGGTAGGAGATACGCAGTATTTT

clone size: .
D gene: TRBD2
J gene: TRBJ2-2
V gene: TRBV6-1
CDR3 protein: CATRLATYTGELFF
CDR3 DNA: TGTGCCACCAGACTAGCGACCTACACCGGGGAGCTGTTTTTT

clone size: .
D gene: TRBD1
J gene: TRBJ2-7
V gene: TRBV30
CDR3 protein: CAWNYGTGGYEQYF
CDR3 DNA: TGTGCCTGGAATTACGGGACAGGGGGCTACGAGCAGTACTTC

clone size: .
D gene: TRBD1
J gene: TRBJ1-5
V gene: TRBV27
CDR3 protein: CASSGTEGQPQHF
CDR3 DNA: TGTGCCAGCAGTGGGACAGAAGGGCAGCCCCAGCATTTT

clone size: .
D gene: TRBD2
J gene: TRBJ2-7
V gene: TRBV4-2
CDR3 protein: CASSQEGEGLAGVQYF
CDR3 DNA: TGTGCCAGCAGCCAAGAGGGGGAGGGACTAGCGGGAGTGCAGTACTTC

clone size: .
D gene: TRBD1
J gene: TRBJ2-3
V gene: TRBV7-8
CDR3 protein: CASPDRDTSTDTQYF
CDR3 DNA: TGTGCCAGCCCAGACAGGGACACTAGCACAGATACGCAGTATTTT

clone size: .
D gene: .
J gene: TRBJ2-7
V gene: TRBV6-1
CDR3 protein: CASRLAGYEQYF
CDR3 DNA: TGTGCCAGCCGCCTCGCAGGGTACGAGCAGTACTTC

clone size: .
D gene: TRBD2
J gene: TRBJ2-1
V gene: TRBV6-6
CDR3 protein: CASSFGLAGEQFF
CDR3 DNA: TGTGCCAGCAGTTTCGGACTAGCGGGAGAGCAGTTCTTC

clone size: .
D gene: .
J gene: TRBJ2-1
V gene: TRBV7-8
CDR3 protein: CASSLARAIPYNEQFF
CDR3 DNA: TGTGCCAGCAGCTTAGCCCGGGCCATTCCTTACAATGAGCAGTTCTTC

clone size: .
D gene: .
J gene: TRBJ1-2
V gene: TRBV6-1
CDR3 protein: CASRPTTPNYGYTF
CDR3 DNA: TGTGCCAGCAGGCCGACAACGCCAAACTATGGCTACACCTTC

clone size: .
D gene: .
J gene: TRBJ1-1
V gene: TRBV19
CDR3 protein: CASSPQGGSDAEAFF
CDR3 DNA: TGTGCCAGTAGTCCACAGGGAGGATCGGACGCTGAAGCTTTCTTT

clone size: .
D gene: .
J gene: TRBJ1-3
V gene: TRBV10-1
CDR3 protein: CASRETVSGNTIYF
CDR3 DNA: TGCGCCAGCAGGGAGACGGTCTCTGGAAACACCATATATTTT

clone size: .
D gene: .
J gene: TRBJ2-1
V gene: TRBV6-1
CDR3 protein: CASSAARHNEQFF
CDR3 DNA: TGTGCCAGCAGTGCAGCGCGACACAATGAGCAGTTCTTC

clone size: few
D gene: .
J gene: TRBJ1-2
V gene: TRBV9
CDR3 protein: CASSVQGGYGYTF
CDR3 DNA: TGTGCCAGCAGCGTACAGGGAGGGTATGGCTACACCTTC

clone size: .
D gene: TRBD2
J gene: TRBJ2-7
V gene: TRBV19
CDR3 protein: CASSIRAGAREQYF
CDR3 DNA: TGTGCCAGTAGTATCCGGGCGGGAGCGCGGGAGCAGTACTTC

clone size: once
D gene: .
J gene: TRBJ1-2
V gene: TRBV28
CDR3 protein: CASNLPGGSYTF
CDR3 DNA: TGTGCCAGCAACCTCCCGGGAGGGTCTTACACCTTC

clone size: .
D gene: .
J gene: TRBJ1-3
V gene: TRBV5-4
CDR3 protein: CASSLEPGYGNTIYF
CDR3 DNA: TGTGCCAGCAGCTTGGAACCCGGGTATGGAAACACCATATATTTT

clone size: few
D gene: .
J gene: TRBJ2-7
V gene: TRBV28
CDR3 protein: CASRQRGGQYF
CDR3 DNA: TGTGCCAGCAGACAAAGGGGAGGGCAGTACTTC

clone size: .
D gene: .
J gene: TRBJ2-7
V gene: TRBV9
CDR3 protein: CASSVAAGTLTYEQYF
CDR3 DNA: TGTGCCAGCAGCGTAGCTGCGGGCACGCTGACCTACGAGCAGTACTTC

clone size: once
D gene: TRBD1
J gene: TRBJ2-3
V gene: TRBV5-4
CDR3 protein: CASSSTGYTDTQYF
CDR3 DNA: TGTGCCAGCAGCTCGACAGGGTACACAGATACGCAGTATTTT

clone size: .
D gene: TRBD2
J gene: TRBJ2-3
V gene: TRBV7-6
CDR3 protein: CASTIGSGSPTDTQYF
CDR3 DNA: TGTGCCAGCACCATCGGTAGCGGGAGCCCCACAGATACGCAGTATTTT

clone size: .
D gene: .
J gene: TRBJ1-2
V gene: TRBV5-1
CDR3 protein: CASSMGQGRGYGYTF
CDR3 DNA: TGCGCCAGCAGCATGGGGCAGGGTAGGGGCTATGGCTACACCTTC

clone size: .
D gene: TRBD2
J gene: TRBJ2-1
V gene: TRBV6-5
CDR3 protein: CASSREASGYNEQFF
CDR3 DNA: TGTGCCAGCAGCCGGGAGGCTAGCGGATACAATGAGCAGTTCTTC

clone size: once
D gene: .
J gene: TRBJ1-5
V gene: TRBV30
CDR3 protein: CAWSFPDGLSYDYSNQPQHF
CDR3 DNA: TGTGCCTGGAGTTTCCCGGACGGGCTCAGCTATGATTATAGCAATCAGCCCCAGCATTTT

clone size: .
D gene: TRBD1
J gene: TRBJ2-3
V gene: TRBV4-2
CDR3 protein: CASSPLTGDTDTQYF
CDR3 DNA: TGTGCCAGCAGCCCCCTGACAGGGGATACAGATACGCAGTATTTT

clone size: .
D gene: .
J gene: TRBJ1-4
V gene: TRBV5-4
CDR3 protein: CASSLGQNNEKLFF
CDR3 DNA: TGTGCCAGCAGCTTGGGACAAAATAATGAAAAACTGTTTTTT

clone size: once
D gene: .
J gene: TRBJ1-1
V gene: TRBV18
CDR3 protein: CASSPPGGQGGEAFF
CDR3 DNA: TGTGCCAGCTCACCACCGGGGGGCCAGGGTGGTGAAGCTTTCTTT

clone size: .
D gene: TRBD1
J gene: TRBJ2-7
V gene: TRBV29-1
CDR3 protein: CSVVLTGGPNSYEQYF
CDR3 DNA: TGCAGCGTTGTCCTGACAGGGGGCCCCAACTCCTACGAGCAGTACTTC

clone size: .
D gene: TRBD2
J gene: TRBJ2-2
V gene: TRBV19
CDR3 protein: CASNSGSVAGELFF
CDR3 DNA: TGTGCCAGTAATAGCGGGAGTGTGGCCGGGGAGCTGTTTTTT

clone size: .
D gene: .
J gene: TRBJ2-7
V gene: TRBV7-2
CDR3 protein: CASSLVGGSEIYEQYF
CDR3 DNA: TGTGCCAGCAGCTTAGTTGGTGGTAGCGAAATCTACGAGCAGTACTTC

clone size: once
D gene: .
J gene: TRBJ1-5
V gene: TRBV19
CDR3 protein: CASSIRLRDTLAYSNQPQHF
CDR3 DNA: TGTGCCAGTAGTATACGGCTCCGGGACACCCTCGCCTATAGCAATCAGCCCCAGCATTTT

clone size: .
D gene: .
J gene: TRBJ2-1
V gene: TRBV18
CDR3 protein: CASSPNVGTGSLAGEGNEQFF
CDR3 DNA: TGTGCCAGCTCTCCGAACGTGGGGACAGGGTCCCTAGCGGGAGAAGGGAATGAGCAGTTCTTC

clone size: .
D gene: .
J gene: TRBJ1-1
V gene: TRBV30
CDR3 protein: CAWTRTVMNTEAFF
CDR3 DNA: TGTGCCTGGACGAGGACAGTCATGAACACTGAAGCTTTCTTT

clone size: once
D gene: TRBD2
J gene: TRBJ2-7
V gene: TRBV6-6
CDR3 protein: CASSSLGLAGAYEQYF
CDR3 DNA: TGTGCCAGCAGTTCCCTCGGACTAGCGGGAGCCTACGAGCAGTACTTC

clone size: .
D gene: .
J gene: TRBJ2-7
V gene: TRBV10-3
CDR3 protein: CAINGGKSYEQYF
CDR3 DNA: TGTGCCATCAATGGGGGGAAAAGCTACGAGCAGTACTTC

clone size: few
D gene: TRBD1
J gene: TRBJ1-2
V gene: TRBV18
CDR3 protein: CASSPLTGDGYTF
CDR3 DNA: TGTGCCAGCTCACCACTGACAGGGGATGGCTACACCTTC

clone size: .
D gene: .
J gene: TRBJ2-3
V gene: TRBV7-2
CDR3 protein: CASSLMTGEPADTQYF
CDR3 DNA: TGTGCCAGCAGCTTAATGACGGGAGAGCCTGCAGATACGCAGTATTTT

clone size: once
D gene: .
J gene: TRBJ2-7
V gene: TRBV19
CDR3 protein: CASTSPGDGTYEQYF
CDR3 DNA: TGTGCCAGTACCTCGCCCGGGGATGGGACCTACGAGCAGTACTTC

clone size: .
D gene: TRBD2
J gene: TRBJ2-3
V gene: TRBV10-1
CDR3 protein: CASSDSGSTDTQYF
CDR3 DNA: TGCGCCAGCAGTGATAGCGGGAGCACAGATACGCAGTATTTT

clone size: .
D gene: TRBD1
J gene: TRBJ1-1
V gene: TRBV5-1
CDR3 protein: CASSLRQGTRTEAFF
CDR3 DNA: TGCGCCAGCAGTTTAAGACAGGGCACACGGACTGAAGCTTTCTTT

clone size: few
D gene: TRBD2
J gene: TRBJ2-2
V gene: TRBV6-4
CDR3 protein: CASKLAGDTGELFF
CDR3 DNA: TGTGCCAGCAAACTAGCGGGAGACACCGGGGAGCTGTTTTTT

clone size: .
D gene: TRBD2
J gene: TRBJ2-3
V gene: TRBV6-1
CDR3 protein: CASSQRNWGGDTQYF
CDR3 DNA: TGTGCCAGCAGCCAAAGAAACTGGGGGGGAGATACGCAGTATTTT

clone size: .
D gene: .
J gene: TRBJ2-7
V gene: TRBV7-2
CDR3 protein: CASSRGQGREQYF
CDR3 DNA: TGTGCCAGCAGCCGGGGCCAAGGACGGGAGCAGTACTTC

clone size: .
D gene: .
J gene: TRBJ1-5
V gene: TRBV4-1
CDR3 protein: CASSQAGRPQHF
CDR3 DNA: TGCGCCAGCAGCCAAGCAGGACGGCCCCAGCATTTT

clone size: .
D gene: .
J gene: TRBJ1-5
V gene: TRBV5-1
CDR3 protein: CASSSLRDGSNQPQHF
CDR3 DNA: TGCGCCAGCAGCTCGCTCCGGGACGGTAGCAATCAGCCCCAGCATTTT

clone size: .
D gene: .
J gene: TRBJ1-4
V gene: TRBV30
CDR3 protein: CAWENEKLFF
CDR3 DNA: TGTGCCTGGGAGAATGAAAAACTGTTTTTT

clone size: .
D gene: .
J gene: TRBJ2-2
V gene: TRBV12-2
CDR3 protein: CASRLREGTGELFF
CDR3 DNA: TGTGCAAGTCGCTTAAGAGAGGGCACCGGGGAGCTGTTTTTT

clone size: .
D gene: TRBD1
J gene: TRBJ2-7
V gene: TRBV18
CDR3 protein: CASSPAGTGNYEQYF
CDR3 DNA: TGTGCCAGCTCACCGGCCGGGACAGGGAACTACGAGCAGTACTTC

clone size: .
D gene: .
J gene: TRBJ1-1
V gene: TRBV27
CDR3 protein: CASSLWGVTEAFF
CDR3 DNA: TGTGCCAGCAGCCTATGGGGGGTCACTGAAGCTTTCTTT

clone size: once
D gene: TRBD1
J gene: TRBJ2-3
V gene: TRBV6-1
CDR3 protein: CASSEPGQGDDTQYF
CDR3 DNA: TGTGCCAGCAGTGAACCCGGACAGGGGGATGATACGCAGTATTTT

clone size: .
D gene: .
J gene: TRBJ1-5
V gene: TRBV7-2
CDR3 protein: CASSLAQAAPHQPQHF
CDR3 DNA: TGTGCCAGCAGCTTAGCGCAGGCAGCCCCCCATCAGCCCCAGCATTTT

clone size: .
D gene: .
J gene: TRBJ2-2
V gene: TRBV29-1
CDR3 protein: CSVIPPNTGELFF
CDR3 DNA: TGCAGCGTTATTCCCCCTAACACCGGGGAGCTGTTTTTT

clone size: .
D gene: .
J gene: TRBJ2-7
V gene: TRBV5-1
CDR3 protein: CASSLVALHEQYF
CDR3 DNA: TGCGCCAGCAGCCTCGTGGCATTGCACGAGCAGTACTTC

clone size: .
D gene: .
J gene: TRBJ2-1
V gene: TRBV7-9
CDR3 protein: CASSPGVAVNNEQFF
CDR3 DNA: TGTGCCAGCAGCCCCGGGGTAGCGGTAAACAATGAGCAGTTCTTC

clone size: .
D gene: TRBD1
J gene: TRBJ2-7
V gene: TRBV5-1
CDR3 protein: CASSLEMNRGRNEQYF
CDR3 DNA: TGCGCCAGCAGCTTGGAGATGAACAGGGGGAGGAACGAGCAGTACTTC

clone size: .
D gene: .
J gene: TRBJ1-1
V gene: TRBV5-6
CDR3 protein: CASSLDSFLDYLNTEAFF
CDR3 DNA: TGTGCCAGCAGCTTGGACTCCTTTTTGGATTACCTGAACACTGAAGCTTTCTTT

clone size: once
D gene: TRBD1
J gene: TRBJ2-1
V gene: TRBV28
CDR3 protein: CASSPNSGGDEQFF
CDR3 DNA: TGTGCCAGCAGTCCCAACTCAGGGGGCGACGAGCAGTTCTTC